Listed below are T cell receptor beta chains from one sample, sequenced in a study of cytomegalovirus exposure and HLA in healthy donors. Only in-frame clones appear in the TCRdb table, and some are missing; sequencing was by immunoSEQ multiplex PCR. Altogether tens of thousands of clones are present, roughly 80% being singletons, with the ten largest covering approximately 7.8%. Sequencing was done on a sample of PBMCs. These receptors originate from a man between 60 and 75 years old in good health and CMV-seropositive. CDR3s leave out the opening cysteine and the closing phenylalanine or tryptophan.

v_call	j_call	cdr3_aa
TRBV19	TRBJ1-2	ASSIRRFAGTGGRDYGYT
TRBV19	TRBJ2-2	ASSPGTSLTGELF
TRBV6-5	TRBJ2-7	ASSLWGPDEQY
TRBV7-8	TRBJ2-1	ASSLTGTGYNEQF
TRBV7-7	TRBJ2-1	ASSPGLAGNWEQF
TRBV11-3	TRBJ2-1	ASSWGSTGRENEQF
TRBV10-1	TRBJ1-1	ASSLDRGGTEAF
TRBV4-1	TRBJ2-1	ASSQGVSGSGKQF
TRBV4-1	TRBJ1-6	ASSGGGPSFVDSPLH
TRBV6-1	TRBJ2-5	ASTKNRGLETQY
TRBV6-5	TRBJ2-7	ASSDPGLAVHEQY
TRBV6-1	TRBJ1-1	ASSNGVGIEAF
TRBV19	TRBJ2-5	ASSPWTGAVRETQY
TRBV9	TRBJ1-2	ASSADDGRLGQYGYT
TRBV11-2	TRBJ1-6	ASSPGTGYDRYSPLH
TRBV5-6	TRBJ2-3	ASSSPPGLRTNTDTQY
TRBV6-1	TRBJ2-3	ASTLGRERTDTQY
TRBV18	TRBJ1-3	ASSPGIGARDTIY
TRBV11-3	TRBJ2-3	ASSGSTAGLGIMDTQY
TRBV20-1	TRBJ1-1	SAAEVTEAF
TRBV5-1	TRBJ2-1	ASSVTSGPNEQF
TRBV29-1	TRBJ1-5	STSSGLNQPQH
TRBV5-4	TRBJ2-4	ASSLYSDIQY
TRBV6-5	TRBJ1-5	ASSEALQPQH
TRBV7-9	TRBJ1-6	ASSLEGTAYNSPLH
TRBV7-2	TRBJ1-2	ASSKWRDRGSGYT
TRBV11-2	TRBJ2-1	ASGKLGFSYNEQF
TRBV2	TRBJ1-5	PPGNQPQH
TRBV5-5	TRBJ2-7	ASRGASSYEQY
TRBV5-1	TRBJ2-7	ASREGDLSYEQY
TRBV9	TRBJ1-5	ASSVGTGGQPQH
TRBV14	TRBJ1-2	ASSPKGWGLDGYT
TRBV5-8	TRBJ1-1	ASSSGNQAVNTEAF
TRBV5-4	TRBJ2-1	ASSLDLAGAYNEQF
TRBV4-2	TRBJ2-3	ASSLEAADTDTQY
TRBV7-9	TRBJ2-3	ASSFWAGPSTDTQY
TRBV2	TRBJ2-6	ASRERSGANVLT
TRBV5-8	TRBJ1-1	ASTLQITHAMNTEAF
TRBV11-2	TRBJ1-1	ASGNRGYSEAF
TRBV5-1	TRBJ2-2	ASSPPGGSANTGELF
TRBV2	TRBJ1-4	ASRTQGFEKLF
TRBV5-4	TRBJ1-1	ASSLGQGLGNTEAF
TRBV28	TRBJ1-2	ASSSGQDYGYT
TRBV6-5	TRBJ1-5	ASGYRGSNQPQH
TRBV5-6	TRBJ1-1	ASSLQGARENTEAF
TRBV11-3	TRBJ1-1	ASSPWGQARGEAF